This entry lists 27 T cell receptor beta chains sequenced from one sample in a study of control samples from healthy donors and cancer patients. Generated by immunoSEQ multiplex PCR, the TCRdb table keeps only in-frame clones and is missing some. The table has more than 100,000 clones, about 87% seen once; the top ten hold 3% to 4%. Sequenced material: blood. The receptors were sampled from a man aged 40-55 years in good health.

The sample holds one count of this clone. An end of the junction does not agree with germline; a read error may underlie this. The CDR3: CASSEGGWTEAFF. The CDR3 DNA follows: TGTGCCAGCAGCGAAGGGGGGTGGACTGAAGCTTTCTTT. The gene calls are TRBV6-1 and TRBJ1-1; a possible D gene is TRBD1 (6 bases). Germline CDR1 MNHNS, CDR2 SASEGT. This CDR3 comprises 13 residues.

The chain couples TRBV18 to TRBJ1-1; TRBD1 matches at 8 bases. The CDR3 runs to 14 residues. Germline CDR1 KGHSH, CDR2 LQKENI. V was clipped by 5 bases and J by 4 bases; unmatched bases: 6. CDR3 sequence (DNA): TGTGCCAGCTCATCCCTCGGACAGGGCACTGAAGCTTTCTTT. Protein sequence: CASSSLGQGTEAFF.

The chain combines TRBV4-1 with TRBJ2-7; perhaps TRBD2 as D (7 bases). Germline CDR1 and CDR2: MGHRA and YSYEKL. V gave up 1 base and J gave up 6 bases, with 16 bases separating them. The CDR3 totals 15 residues. Here the CDR3 DNA reads TGCGCCAGCAGCCAAGCCTCGACCCGGGGGGCCGAGCAGTACTTC. Its protein product is CASSQASTRGAEQYF.

This rearrangement joins TRBV5-1 to TRBJ2-7, with a possible D match to TRBD1 (6 bases). This CDR3 region has 16 residues. Trimming cost V 0 bases and J 0 bases, with 13 bases left between them. The germline V gene has CDR1 SGHRS and CDR2 YFSETQ. CDR3 sequence reads: CASSLGLQDSSYEQYF. DNA of the CDR3: TGCGCCAGCAGCTTGGGGCTCCAGGACAGCTCCTACGAGCAGTACTTC. The complete variable domain, with remaining parts taken from reference TRBV5-1 and TRBJ2-7, reads KAGVTQTPRYLIKTRGQQVTLSCSPISGHRSVSWYQQTPGQGLQFLFEYFSETQRNKGNFPGRFSGRQFSNSRSEMNVSTLELGDSALYLCASSLGLQDSSYEQYFGPGTRLTVT.

V usage is TRBV11-2 and J usage is TRBJ1-5; D gene unclear. In germline, CDR1 is SGHAT, CDR2 FQNNGV. V was clipped by 4 bases and J by 0 bases, with 7 bases between them. The CDR3 consists of 14 residues. CDR3 DNA sequence: TGTGCCAGCAGCTCAGACATTAGCAATCAGCCCCAGCATTTT. Its protein is CASSSDISNQPQHF.

This rearrangement joins TRBV6-5 to TRBJ2-3, with D possibly matching TRBD1 (6 bases). V lost 0 bases, J lost 1 base, and 11 bases lay in between. The CDR3 is 16 amino acids. Germline V gives CDR1 MNHEY, CDR2 SVGAGI. The DNA of the CDR3 is TGTGCCAGCAGTTACTCGAGTAACAGGGGCACAGATACGCAGTATTTT. Translating gives CASSYSSNRGTDTQYF.

This rearrangement joins TRBV11-3 to TRBJ2-7, with D possibly matching TRBD1 (6 bases). CDR3 size: 16 residues. V dropped 5 bases and J dropped 0 bases, with 17 bases sitting between them. CDR1 is SGHNT and CDR2 is YENEEA in the germline V gene. The CDR3 spells CASSLHGTGSSYEQYF. The CDR3 region has the DNA TGTGCCAGCAGCCTCCACGGAACAGGGAGCTCCTACGAGCAGTACTTC.

The chain carries TRBV5-1 and TRBJ1-3; D unresolved. V was shortened by 3 bases and J by 0 bases, with 13 bases between the two germline ends. The V gene's germline CDR1 is SGHRS and CDR2 YFSETQ. This CDR3 contains 16 residues. This CDR3 is CASSYNGASSGNTIYF. The CDR3 nucleotides are TGCGCCAGCAGCTACAATGGCGCATCCTCTGGAAACACCATATATTTT.

The chain links TRBV27 to TRBJ2-7; a weak D match, TRBD1 (6 bases). V shed 3 bases and J shed 3 bases, with 12 bases lying between them. CDR3 size: 14 residues. Germline V gene data show CDR1 as MNHEY and CDR2 as SMNVEV (reference sequence). DNA for the CDR3: TGTGCCAGCAGTTTGGAAGGACAGCGCTACGAGCAGTACTTC. It is translated as CASSLEGQRYEQYF.

This sequence joins TRBV6-4 and TRBJ2-3; 9 bases line up with TRBD2. This CDR3 is built from 16 residues. V was pared by 0 bases and J by 3 bases, with 4 bases of the junction left unmatched. CDR1 is MRHNA and CDR2 is SNTAGT in the germline V gene. The CDR3 coding sequence is TGTGCCAGCAGTGACTCTGGTAGCGGGGGTACAGATACGCAGTATTTT. This encodes CASSDSGSGGTDTQYF.

The gene calls are TRBV9 and TRBJ2-5; 7 bases align to TRBD1. Germline-derived CDR1 and CDR2 are SGDLS and YYNGEE. J was trimmed by 5 bases and V by 3 bases; bases with no gene match: 10. This CDR3 comprises 15 residues. The CDR3 protein is CASSETGSYTETQYF. The DNA for the CDR3 is TGTGCCAGCAGCGAGACAGGGTCCTACACGGAGACCCAGTACTTC.

The chain combines TRBV5-6 with TRBJ2-5, with D possibly TRBD1 on 5 matching bases. CDR1 and CDR2 from the germline V gene are SGHDT and YYEEEE. CDR3 length equals 14 residues. Trimming shortened V by 0 bases and J by 4 bases, and 10 bases separated the two germline ends. CDR3 region: CASSLGAGRETQYF. CDR3 DNA: TGTGCCAGCAGCTTGGGGGCAGGGCGAGAGACCCAGTACTTC.

The chain is built from TRBV6-5 and TRBJ2-1; D is unclear. Trimming took 0 bases from V and 7 from J, leaving 7 bases between them. The CDR3 runs to 13 residues. In germline, CDR1 is MNHEY, CDR2 SVGAGI. This CDR3 is CASSYSGENEQFF. CDR3 nucleotides: TGTGCCAGCAGTTACTCTGGAGAGAATGAGCAGTTCTTC.

The chain has TRBV11-3 and TRBJ2-1, with D possibly being TRBD1 (6 bases). The germline gives CDR1 SGHNT, CDR2 YENEEA. The V gene lost 5 bases and the J gene lost 7 bases, with 18 bases spanning the gap. CDR3 length: 15 amino acids. Here the CDR3 reads CASSPQGTPGNEQFF. The CDR3, as DNA: TGTGCCAGCAGCCCTCAGGGGACCCCGGGGAATGAGCAGTTCTTC.

This rearrangement joins TRBV11-3 to TRBJ2-5, with TRBD1 matching over 9 bases. CDR3 length: 15 amino acids. The V gene's germline CDR1 is SGHNT and CDR2 YENEEA. V was pared by 8 bases and J by 2 bases, with 9 bases of the junction left unmatched. The CDR3 loop is CASQPWGQGQETQYF. As DNA, the CDR3 is TGTGCCAGCCAACCTTGGGGACAGGGACAAGAGACCCAGTACTTC.

This chain connects TRBV7-3 to TRBJ2-5, with D possibly matching TRBD1 (5 bases). Trimming cost V 3 bases and J 5 bases, with 16 bases left between them. Per germline, CDR1 SGHTA and CDR2 FQGTGA. The CDR3 runs 15 residues. The CDR3 DNA is TGTGCCAGCAGCTTCGCCCATGGGGCTTGGGAGACCCAGTACTTC. This sequence encodes CASSFAHGAWETQYF.

In DNA form, the CDR3 reads TGTGCCAGTAGTATAGTCGGATTTGAAGCTTTCTTT. Translated, it gives CASSIVGFEAFF. The chain couples TRBV19 to TRBJ1-1, with D uncertain. This CDR3 region has 12 residues. The V end was cut by 1 base, the J end by 7 bases, with 7 bases between. Germline lookup yields CDR1 LNHDA and CDR2 SQIVND (reference sequence).

The chain carries TRBV7-8 and TRBJ2-1; a weak D match, TRBD2 (7 bases). Deletions cut 5 bases from V and 7 bases from J, with 12 bases between. Germline V lookup: CDR1 SGHVS, CDR2 FQNEAQ. This CDR3 comprises 13 residues. The CDR3 DNA is TGTGCCAGCAGCCGAGAGGGGGGGAATGAGCAGTTCTTC. Translated, it gives CASSREGGNEQFF.

The chain joins TRBV5-1 to TRBJ2-3; TRBD1 matches 7 bases. CDR1 SGHRS and CDR2 YFSETQ come from the germline V gene. Germline trimming cut 3 bases from V and 2 bases from J; bases unmatched to any gene: 6. This CDR3 has 15 residues. In nucleotides, the CDR3 is TGCGCCAGCAGCTCCGGGGACAGTCCCACAGATACGCAGTATTTT. Its protein product is CASSSGDSPTDTQYF.

The rearrangement uses TRBV6-6 and TRBJ1-5; D ambiguous. The CDR3 is made up of 12 amino acids. V lost 6 bases to trimming and J lost 6 bases, with 9 bases between them. In germline, CDR1 is MNHNY, CDR2 SVGAGI (reference sequence). In DNA, the CDR3 is TGTGCCAGCAGCCCCGGCGGTCAGCCCCAGCATTTT. Residues: CASSPGGQPQHF.

V is TRBV5-6 and J is TRBJ2-5, with D maybe TRBD1 (5 bases). This CDR3 has 17 amino acids. The V end lost 0 bases, the J end lost 5 bases, and 20 bases lay between the germline ends. In germline, CDR1 is SGHDT, CDR2 YYEEEE. This chain's CDR3 is CASSLEGSGRNYETQYF. In DNA, the CDR3 is TGTGCCAGCAGCTTGGAGGGGTCAGGGCGGAATTACGAGACCCAGTACTTC.

The genes are TRBV11-3 and TRBJ1-1; D unresolved. The CDR3 extends over 15 amino acids. Germline lookup yields CDR1 SGHNT and CDR2 YENEEA. The V gene lost 1 base and the J gene lost 1 base, with 10 bases spanning the gap. In DNA form, the CDR3 reads TGTGCCAGCAGCTTAGGCAGCGGACCGAACACTGAAGCTTTCTTT. It encodes CASSLGSGPNTEAFF.

This chain uses TRBV3-1 (or the pseudogene TRBV3-2) with TRBJ1-3; D remains ambiguous. The CDR3 consists of 14 residues. V lost 2 bases, J lost 7 bases, and 12 bases lay in between. Germline V gene sequence: CDR1 LGHDT, CDR2 YNNKEL (reference sequence). The CDR3 DNA reads as TGTGCCAGCAGCCAAAGTCACCTGGGGAACACCATATATTTT. Its translation: CASSQSHLGNTIYF.

The V and J genes are TRBV25-1 and TRBJ1-2; D is possibly TRBD1 (5 bases). This CDR3 has 15 amino acids. The V gene's germline CDR1 is MGHDK and CDR2 SYGVNS. Trimming pared 4 bases from V and 7 bases from J, leaving 19 bases between. CDR3 in DNA: TGTGCCAGCAGTGCTATGGGGCAGGGACTCGCTGGCTACACCTTC. Translating gives CASSAMGQGLAGYTF.

This chain connects TRBV9 to TRBJ2-3, with TRBD2 as a possible D gene (5 bases). Per the germline V gene, CDR1 is SGDLS and CDR2 is YYNGEE. The CDR3 runs to 14 residues. The germline V and J ends were trimmed by 0 bases and 6 bases, with 11 bases remaining between them. In DNA, the CDR3 is TGTGCCAGCAGCGTAGCCTCTACGGGGGATACGCAGTATTTT. Encoded protein: CASSVASTGDTQYF.

The gene calls are TRBV11-2 and TRBJ2-7; perhaps D is TRBD1 or TRBD2 (5 bases each). The V and J ends lost 4 bases and 2 bases respectively, with 9 bases between them. CDR3 length: 13 residues. The V gene's germline CDR1 is SGHAT and CDR2 FQNNGV. The CDR3 bases are TGTGCCAGCAGCTGGGGGACCCCCTACGAGCAGTACTTC. This gives the protein CASSWGTPYEQYF.

This chain uses TRBV4-1 with TRBJ2-3; D tentatively fits TRBD1 or TRBD2 (5 bases each). Germline loops: CDR1 MGHRA, CDR2 YSYEKL. V lost 4 bases and J lost 6, with 14 bases in between. The CDR3 totals 14 residues. CDR3 loop: CASSREPRGDTQYF. DNA for the CDR3: TGCGCCAGCAGCCGTGAGCCCCGGGGCGATACGCAGTATTTT.